The next 25 T cell receptor beta chains were all read from a single sample in a study of CD8 T cells in Susac syndrome. RNA, at roughly 0.45 to 1 ug, was reverse transcribed with random hexamers. TCRdb re-called the immunoSEQ multiplex PCR reads through MiXCR, storing one row per CDR3 protein. Of fewer than 350,000 distinct CDR3 sequences listed, roughly 85% are singletons. Sequenced input: CD8+ T cells from PBMCs. The receptors were gathered from a human donor with multiple sclerosis.

The CDR3 here is CASSVTSGRNEQFF. CDR3 bases: TGTGCCAGCAGCGTGACTAGCGGGAGGAATGAGCAGTTCTTC. The chain links TRBV9 to TRBJ2-1; TRBD2 matches at 13 bases. The junction had 0 bases not matched to a gene; V was cut back by 2 bases and J by 7 bases. From germline, CDR1 is SGDLS and CDR2 YYNGEE. This CDR3 region has 14 residues.

The V gene is TRBV20-1, the J gene TRBJ2-7; the D is unclear. CDR1 is DFQATT, CDR2 SNEGSKA, per germline (reference sequence). This CDR3 is 16 amino acids long. V was pared by 5 bases and J by 5 bases, with 25 bases between. For the CDR3, the DNA is TGCAGTGCTCATCGACCGGACCGGGCGCGATGGAACGAGCAGTACTTC. It specifies CSAHRPDRARWNEQYF.

This chain uses TRBV27 with TRBJ2-7; perhaps TRBD2 as D (7 bases). CDR1 and CDR2 (germline): MNHEY, SMNVEV (reference sequence). Trimming removed 9 bases at V and 3 bases at J, with 15 bases between. The CDR3 is made up of 13 amino acids. The chain's CDR3 is CASKGGTFYEQYF. CDR3 nucleotide sequence: TGTGCCAGTAAGGGGGGGACCTTCTACGAGCAGTACTTC.

The CDR3 loop reads CAWSWGGGYEQYF. CDR3 nucleotide sequence: TGTGCCTGGAGTTGGGGAGGCGGCTACGAGCAGTACTTC. This rearrangement joins TRBV30 to TRBJ2-7, with D possibly matching TRBD2 (6 bases). Germline V gives CDR1 GTSNPN, CDR2 SVGIG (reference sequence). V was cut by 2 bases and J by 3 bases, with 11 bases left in between. The CDR3 totals 13 residues.

The chain combines TRBV7-7 with TRBJ2-2; D is perhaps TRBD1 or TRBD2 (5 bases each). This CDR3 spans 16 amino acids. With 5 bases removed from V and 6 bases from J, the gap between germline ends came to 19 bases. Germline V gene data show CDR1 as SSHAT and CDR2 as FNYEAQ (reference sequence). The CDR3 region is CASSLNPGAPSGELFF. Written as DNA, the CDR3 is TGTGCCAGCAGCCTCAATCCCGGGGCCCCCTCCGGGGAGCTGTTTTTT.

The V gene is TRBV6-2 or TRBV6-3, the J gene TRBJ1-1, with TRBD1 identical over 10 bases. With V trimmed by 2 bases and J by 4 bases, 7 bases remained unmatched. This CDR3 contains 16 residues. Germline-derived CDR1 and CDR2 are MNHEY and SVGEGT. CDR3 DNA: TGTGCCAGCAGTTACCACGTTGGACAGGGGGGCACTGAAGCTTTCTTT. Protein product: CASSYHVGQGGTEAFF.

The V call is TRBV3-1, the J call TRBJ2-3; 11 nucleotides match TRBD2. The germline CDR1 and CDR2 sequences are LGHDT and YNNKEL (reference sequence). V lost 8 bases to trimming and J lost 3 bases; unmatched junction nucleotides: 7. The CDR3 length is 15 residues. The CDR3 region is CASGTSGRFTDTQYF. The CDR3 DNA is TGTGCCAGCGGTACTAGCGGGAGATTTACAGATACGCAGTATTTT.

This sequence joins TRBV27 and TRBJ2-3; D remains ambiguous. The CDR3 has 15 amino acids. V lost 5 bases and J lost 1, with 13 bases in between. CDR1 is MNHEY, CDR2 SMNVEV, per germline (reference sequence). In DNA, the CDR3 is TGTGCCAGCAGTCCCGAAGTCGCCCGCACAGATACGCAGTATTTT. Its protein is CASSPEVARTDTQYF.

The chain recombines TRBV4-3 with TRBJ1-5, with D maybe TRBD1 (6 bases). CDR1 is LGHNA and CDR2 is YSLEER in the germline V gene. The ends were cut back, 3 bases at V and 1 base at J, with 10 bases in the middle. This CDR3 spans 15 amino acids. DNA for the CDR3: TGCGCCAGCAGCCATCACAGGGCGAGCAATCAGCCCCAGCATTTT. Translating gives CASSHHRASNQPQHF.

The chain carries TRBV6-5 and TRBJ2-5; D not resolved. In germline, CDR1 is MNHEY, CDR2 SVGAGI. V lost 4 bases to trimming and J lost 2 bases, with 8 bases between them. The CDR3 sequence is 13 residues long. The chain's CDR3 is CASSFSEQETQYF. For the CDR3, the DNA is TGTGCCAGCAGTTTCTCCGAGCAAGAGACCCAGTACTTC.

V is TRBV12-5 and J is TRBJ2-4, with 8 positions matching TRBD2. With 2 bases clipped from V and 1 base from J, the junction kept 25 bases outside the gene matches. The CDR3 covers 23 residues. Per germline, CDR1 LGHNT and CDR2 FRNRAP. Written as DNA, the CDR3 is TGTGCTAGTGGTTTGTCGAACCTCAGCGGGAGAAGTGTAAGGGTGGTGGCCAAAAACATTCAGTACTTC. Protein: CASGLSNLSGRSVRVVAKNIQYF.

The V call is TRBV9, the J call TRBJ2-2, with 9 nucleotides matching TRBD2. The V gene's germline CDR1 is SGDLS and CDR2 YYNGEE. V was clipped by 3 bases and J by 4 bases; unmatched bases: 4. The CDR3 sequence is 15 residues long. In DNA form, the CDR3 reads TGTGCCAGCAGCGCGGGACTAGCAGCCACCGGGGAGCTGTTTTTT. It specifies CASSAGLAATGELFF.

This chain links TRBV27 with TRBJ2-1, with 13 bases aligning to TRBD2. Germline loops: CDR1 MNHEY, CDR2 SMNVEV (reference sequence). V lost 6 bases to trimming and J lost 7 bases; unmatched junction nucleotides: 9. CDR3 size: 16 residues. CDR3 in amino acids: CASSDLLAGGVNEQFF. Written as DNA, the CDR3 is TGTGCCAGCAGCGATTTACTAGCGGGAGGGGTAAATGAGCAGTTCTTC.

The chain is built from TRBV15 and TRBJ1-5; D gene unclear. Trimming cost V 0 bases and J 6 bases, with 15 bases left between them. There are 16 residues in the CDR3. Germline lookup yields CDR1 LNHNV and CDR2 YYDKDF (reference sequence). The CDR3 DNA follows: TGTGCCACCAGCAGAGATCAGCTAGGGATTGGTCAGCCCCAGCATTTT. It is translated as CATSRDQLGIGQPQHF.

The rearrangement links TRBV4-1 to TRBJ2-3; D remains ambiguous. The V gene lost 5 bases and the J gene lost 2 bases, with 11 bases spanning the gap. The V gene's germline CDR1 is MGHRA and CDR2 YSYEKL. The CDR3 extends over 14 amino acids. The CDR3 is CASSRNPSTDTQYF. The CDR3 bases are TGCGCCAGCAGCAGAAACCCTTCCACAGATACGCAGTATTTT.

J is TRBJ2-7 and V is TRBV27, with D perhaps matching TRBD1 or TRBD2 (5 bases each). V was trimmed by 5 bases and J by 1 base, leaving 15 bases between them. The CDR3 is made up of 15 amino acids. Germline V gives CDR1 MNHEY, CDR2 SMNVEV (reference sequence). The chain's CDR3 is CASSRRRDGSYEQYF. For the CDR3, the DNA is TGTGCCAGCAGTCGGCGCCGGGACGGATCCTACGAGCAGTACTTC.

This clonotype has only one observation. The gene calls are TRBV10-2 and TRBJ2-3, with 14 positions matching TRBD2. Germline assignment: CDR1 WSHSY and CDR2 SAAADI. The CDR3 covers 15 residues. Trimming took 7 bases from V and 4 from J; bases not matched to a gene: 4. The CDR3 DNA reads as TGCGCCAGCATGGAGACTAGCGGGAGGGCAGATACGCAGTATTTT. As protein: CASMETSGRADTQYF.

J is TRBJ1-1 and V is TRBV5-8; 9 nucleotides align to TRBD1. Germline V CDR1 and CDR2: SGHTS, YDEGEE. The CDR3 is 15 amino acids. Unmatched junction bases numbered 8, after V lost 2 bases and J lost 6 bases. The CDR3 region is CASSLSQGAAPEAFF. Here the CDR3 DNA reads TGTGCCAGCAGCTTATCACAGGGGGCCGCTCCTGAAGCTTTCTTT.

The chain combines TRBV4-3 with TRBJ2-7; no definite D call. CDR1 is LGHNA and CDR2 is YSLEER in the germline V gene. Trimming left V 0 bases short and J 1 base short, with 7 bases between. This CDR3 comprises 14 residues. This CDR3 reads CASSQDKVSYEQYF. CDR3 nucleotide sequence: TGCGCCAGCAGCCAAGATAAGGTTTCCTACGAGCAGTACTTC.

The chain has TRBV28 and TRBJ2-7; TRBD2 aligns across 16 bases. The CDR3 spans 16 residues. V lost 5 bases, J lost 4 bases, and 5 bases stayed unmatched. The germline gives CDR1 MDHEN, CDR2 SYDVKM. CDR3 sequence (DNA): TGTGCCAGCAGTGGGGGACTAGCGGGAGGGTCTTACGAGCAGTACTTC. As protein: CASSGGLAGGSYEQYF.

The table lists this clonotype with a few counts. The rearrangement links TRBV5-4 to TRBJ1-1, with a weak D call TRBD1 (5 bases). Germline assignment: CDR1 SGHNT and CDR2 YYREEE (reference sequence). V gave up 4 bases and J gave up 3 bases, with 13 bases separating them. The CDR3 is made up of 14 amino acids. As DNA, the CDR3 is TGTGCCAGCAGCCCTTGGGAAGGGGACACTGAAGCTTTCTTT. This sequence encodes CASSPWEGDTEAFF.

This clonotype was recorded a few times. The V and J genes are TRBV9 and TRBJ1-1, with D unresolved. CDR1 SGDLS and CDR2 YYNGEE come from the germline V gene. The CDR3 contains 14 residues. Trimming cost V 0 bases and J 4 bases, with 10 bases left between them. CDR3 region: CASSVEGLSTEAFF. Here the CDR3 DNA reads TGTGCCAGCAGCGTAGAGGGCCTGAGCACTGAAGCTTTCTTT.

The V gene is TRBV13, the J gene TRBJ2-4; 7 bases align to TRBD2. The junction had 11 bases not matched to a gene; V was cut back by 4 bases and J by 8 bases. CDR3 size: 15 residues. Germline V CDR1 and CDR2: PRHDT, FYEKMQ (reference sequence). The CDR3 nucleotides read TGTGCCAGCAGCTCAACCCCCGTGGCGGGGGACATTCAGTACTTC. This encodes CASSSTPVAGDIQYF.

This chain uses TRBV18 with TRBJ2-3; the match to TRBD2 covers 7 bases. Germline CDR1 and CDR2: KGHSH and LQKENI. The CDR3 is 13 residues long. Trimming removed 3 bases from V and 3 bases from J; junction bases left unmatched: 0. CDR3 in amino acids: CASSPGGTDTQYF. The CDR3 nucleotides are TGTGCCAGCTCACCGGGAGGGACAGATACGCAGTATTTT.

V gene TRBV7-9 combines with J gene TRBJ1-1, with D perhaps TRBD1 (6 bases). Germline V CDR1 and CDR2: SEHNR, FQNEAQ (reference sequence). V dropped 8 bases and J dropped 6 bases, with 16 bases sitting between them. The CDR3 has 13 residues. CDR3 region: CASPAGAGPEAFF. The CDR3, as DNA: TGTGCCAGCCCAGCGGGGGCAGGGCCTGAAGCTTTCTTT.